This TCR beta chain was recorded in a study of cytomegalovirus exposure and HLA in healthy donors (dated by TCRdb to about 2017). Notes on the research overall: According to a later analysis, one platform produced both the approximately 110 validation repertoires and the 620 or so repertoires of the first cohort. The study aimed to test whether cataloging public T cell receptors could reveal signatures of past pathogen exposure. A separate validation cohort of 90 to 150 different subjects was used in addition to the 666-subject first cohort. To predict cytomegalovirus infection status, the study combined high-throughput TCR immunosequencing, statistical association of individual TCRs with disease status, and machine learning.

Taken from the germline V gene, the CDR1 and CDR2 loops are SNHLY and FYNNEI. V gives up 5 bases and J gives up 6 bases, and the segment between their germline ends measures 19 bases. From the cysteine up to the phenylalanine, the CDR3 has a length of 15 residues. Here the CDR3 DNA is all that survives: 45 bases in frame from base 1. With regard to this clone: Its recognized antigen is unknown. No base qualities exist here, and no much larger clone lies one base off it.

The library was built by means of the immunoSEQ multiplex PCR assay. On the authors' methods: A statistical classification framework was developed to diagnose cytomegalovirus status using the catalog of TCR beta chain sequences. TCRdb mirrors the immuneACCESS table, restricted to in-frame sequences. Some clones are absent from its copies; in checked studies, under half trace to an unresolved V gene, and the reason for the others is unknown. That table is the source of V, J and clone size, and D and trimming were worked out from the DNA. For this sample there are some 140,000 clones; almost 85% appear just once. About 32% of the sample comes from the top ten. The donors were included in the validation cohort of roughly 120 subjects, a group kept apart from the roughly 670-subject first cohort. What the work shows at the level of the full study, not this receptor alone: The classifier was reported to diagnose cytomegalovirus status with high specificity and sensitivity in both the original cohort and the validation cohort. Three of the identified cytomegalovirus-associated TCR beta chains were confirmed in vitro to be specific for cytomegalovirus antigens. Subsequent analysis determined that TCRs grouped into clusters in the first cohort also showed a tendency toward co-occurrence across the approximately 120 validation repertoires, and approximately 94% of cluster scores exceeded 0. The validation cohort had no HLA typing available for a later analysis, so co-occurrence within that cohort was assessed over all 120 or so repertoires. While some public TCRs were present in many individuals, most TCR sequences turned up only very rarely across donors. In the study, approximately 150 TCR beta chains were listed as associated with cytomegalovirus. The authors suggested that the approach could potentially be extended to other disease states and immunological phenotypes.

The TCR originated in a young man in good health and CMV-seropositive. The V gene is TRBV2 and the J gene is TRBJ1-2; TRBD1 is a weak D gene call, 5 bases matching. Material: PBMCs. The nucleotide sequence is given as TGTGCCAGCAGTTTCCGGACAACGGAGGGGAATGGCTACACCTTC. Translated, it gives CASSFRTTEGNGYTF.